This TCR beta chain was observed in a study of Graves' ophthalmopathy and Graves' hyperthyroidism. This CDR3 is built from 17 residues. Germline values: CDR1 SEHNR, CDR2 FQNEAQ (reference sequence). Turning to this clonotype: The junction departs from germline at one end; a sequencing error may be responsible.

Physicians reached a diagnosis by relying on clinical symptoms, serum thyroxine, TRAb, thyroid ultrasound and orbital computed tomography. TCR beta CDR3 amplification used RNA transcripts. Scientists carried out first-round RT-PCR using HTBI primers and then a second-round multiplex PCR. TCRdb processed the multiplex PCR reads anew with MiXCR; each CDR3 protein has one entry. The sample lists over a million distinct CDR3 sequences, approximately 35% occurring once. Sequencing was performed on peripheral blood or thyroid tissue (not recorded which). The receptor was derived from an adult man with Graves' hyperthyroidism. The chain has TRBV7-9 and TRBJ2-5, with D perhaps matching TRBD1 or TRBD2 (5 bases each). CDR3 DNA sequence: TGCGCCAGCAGCCAAGCTGGGCTACTAGAGAGGGGAGAGACCCAGTACTTC. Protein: CASSQAGLLERGETQYF.